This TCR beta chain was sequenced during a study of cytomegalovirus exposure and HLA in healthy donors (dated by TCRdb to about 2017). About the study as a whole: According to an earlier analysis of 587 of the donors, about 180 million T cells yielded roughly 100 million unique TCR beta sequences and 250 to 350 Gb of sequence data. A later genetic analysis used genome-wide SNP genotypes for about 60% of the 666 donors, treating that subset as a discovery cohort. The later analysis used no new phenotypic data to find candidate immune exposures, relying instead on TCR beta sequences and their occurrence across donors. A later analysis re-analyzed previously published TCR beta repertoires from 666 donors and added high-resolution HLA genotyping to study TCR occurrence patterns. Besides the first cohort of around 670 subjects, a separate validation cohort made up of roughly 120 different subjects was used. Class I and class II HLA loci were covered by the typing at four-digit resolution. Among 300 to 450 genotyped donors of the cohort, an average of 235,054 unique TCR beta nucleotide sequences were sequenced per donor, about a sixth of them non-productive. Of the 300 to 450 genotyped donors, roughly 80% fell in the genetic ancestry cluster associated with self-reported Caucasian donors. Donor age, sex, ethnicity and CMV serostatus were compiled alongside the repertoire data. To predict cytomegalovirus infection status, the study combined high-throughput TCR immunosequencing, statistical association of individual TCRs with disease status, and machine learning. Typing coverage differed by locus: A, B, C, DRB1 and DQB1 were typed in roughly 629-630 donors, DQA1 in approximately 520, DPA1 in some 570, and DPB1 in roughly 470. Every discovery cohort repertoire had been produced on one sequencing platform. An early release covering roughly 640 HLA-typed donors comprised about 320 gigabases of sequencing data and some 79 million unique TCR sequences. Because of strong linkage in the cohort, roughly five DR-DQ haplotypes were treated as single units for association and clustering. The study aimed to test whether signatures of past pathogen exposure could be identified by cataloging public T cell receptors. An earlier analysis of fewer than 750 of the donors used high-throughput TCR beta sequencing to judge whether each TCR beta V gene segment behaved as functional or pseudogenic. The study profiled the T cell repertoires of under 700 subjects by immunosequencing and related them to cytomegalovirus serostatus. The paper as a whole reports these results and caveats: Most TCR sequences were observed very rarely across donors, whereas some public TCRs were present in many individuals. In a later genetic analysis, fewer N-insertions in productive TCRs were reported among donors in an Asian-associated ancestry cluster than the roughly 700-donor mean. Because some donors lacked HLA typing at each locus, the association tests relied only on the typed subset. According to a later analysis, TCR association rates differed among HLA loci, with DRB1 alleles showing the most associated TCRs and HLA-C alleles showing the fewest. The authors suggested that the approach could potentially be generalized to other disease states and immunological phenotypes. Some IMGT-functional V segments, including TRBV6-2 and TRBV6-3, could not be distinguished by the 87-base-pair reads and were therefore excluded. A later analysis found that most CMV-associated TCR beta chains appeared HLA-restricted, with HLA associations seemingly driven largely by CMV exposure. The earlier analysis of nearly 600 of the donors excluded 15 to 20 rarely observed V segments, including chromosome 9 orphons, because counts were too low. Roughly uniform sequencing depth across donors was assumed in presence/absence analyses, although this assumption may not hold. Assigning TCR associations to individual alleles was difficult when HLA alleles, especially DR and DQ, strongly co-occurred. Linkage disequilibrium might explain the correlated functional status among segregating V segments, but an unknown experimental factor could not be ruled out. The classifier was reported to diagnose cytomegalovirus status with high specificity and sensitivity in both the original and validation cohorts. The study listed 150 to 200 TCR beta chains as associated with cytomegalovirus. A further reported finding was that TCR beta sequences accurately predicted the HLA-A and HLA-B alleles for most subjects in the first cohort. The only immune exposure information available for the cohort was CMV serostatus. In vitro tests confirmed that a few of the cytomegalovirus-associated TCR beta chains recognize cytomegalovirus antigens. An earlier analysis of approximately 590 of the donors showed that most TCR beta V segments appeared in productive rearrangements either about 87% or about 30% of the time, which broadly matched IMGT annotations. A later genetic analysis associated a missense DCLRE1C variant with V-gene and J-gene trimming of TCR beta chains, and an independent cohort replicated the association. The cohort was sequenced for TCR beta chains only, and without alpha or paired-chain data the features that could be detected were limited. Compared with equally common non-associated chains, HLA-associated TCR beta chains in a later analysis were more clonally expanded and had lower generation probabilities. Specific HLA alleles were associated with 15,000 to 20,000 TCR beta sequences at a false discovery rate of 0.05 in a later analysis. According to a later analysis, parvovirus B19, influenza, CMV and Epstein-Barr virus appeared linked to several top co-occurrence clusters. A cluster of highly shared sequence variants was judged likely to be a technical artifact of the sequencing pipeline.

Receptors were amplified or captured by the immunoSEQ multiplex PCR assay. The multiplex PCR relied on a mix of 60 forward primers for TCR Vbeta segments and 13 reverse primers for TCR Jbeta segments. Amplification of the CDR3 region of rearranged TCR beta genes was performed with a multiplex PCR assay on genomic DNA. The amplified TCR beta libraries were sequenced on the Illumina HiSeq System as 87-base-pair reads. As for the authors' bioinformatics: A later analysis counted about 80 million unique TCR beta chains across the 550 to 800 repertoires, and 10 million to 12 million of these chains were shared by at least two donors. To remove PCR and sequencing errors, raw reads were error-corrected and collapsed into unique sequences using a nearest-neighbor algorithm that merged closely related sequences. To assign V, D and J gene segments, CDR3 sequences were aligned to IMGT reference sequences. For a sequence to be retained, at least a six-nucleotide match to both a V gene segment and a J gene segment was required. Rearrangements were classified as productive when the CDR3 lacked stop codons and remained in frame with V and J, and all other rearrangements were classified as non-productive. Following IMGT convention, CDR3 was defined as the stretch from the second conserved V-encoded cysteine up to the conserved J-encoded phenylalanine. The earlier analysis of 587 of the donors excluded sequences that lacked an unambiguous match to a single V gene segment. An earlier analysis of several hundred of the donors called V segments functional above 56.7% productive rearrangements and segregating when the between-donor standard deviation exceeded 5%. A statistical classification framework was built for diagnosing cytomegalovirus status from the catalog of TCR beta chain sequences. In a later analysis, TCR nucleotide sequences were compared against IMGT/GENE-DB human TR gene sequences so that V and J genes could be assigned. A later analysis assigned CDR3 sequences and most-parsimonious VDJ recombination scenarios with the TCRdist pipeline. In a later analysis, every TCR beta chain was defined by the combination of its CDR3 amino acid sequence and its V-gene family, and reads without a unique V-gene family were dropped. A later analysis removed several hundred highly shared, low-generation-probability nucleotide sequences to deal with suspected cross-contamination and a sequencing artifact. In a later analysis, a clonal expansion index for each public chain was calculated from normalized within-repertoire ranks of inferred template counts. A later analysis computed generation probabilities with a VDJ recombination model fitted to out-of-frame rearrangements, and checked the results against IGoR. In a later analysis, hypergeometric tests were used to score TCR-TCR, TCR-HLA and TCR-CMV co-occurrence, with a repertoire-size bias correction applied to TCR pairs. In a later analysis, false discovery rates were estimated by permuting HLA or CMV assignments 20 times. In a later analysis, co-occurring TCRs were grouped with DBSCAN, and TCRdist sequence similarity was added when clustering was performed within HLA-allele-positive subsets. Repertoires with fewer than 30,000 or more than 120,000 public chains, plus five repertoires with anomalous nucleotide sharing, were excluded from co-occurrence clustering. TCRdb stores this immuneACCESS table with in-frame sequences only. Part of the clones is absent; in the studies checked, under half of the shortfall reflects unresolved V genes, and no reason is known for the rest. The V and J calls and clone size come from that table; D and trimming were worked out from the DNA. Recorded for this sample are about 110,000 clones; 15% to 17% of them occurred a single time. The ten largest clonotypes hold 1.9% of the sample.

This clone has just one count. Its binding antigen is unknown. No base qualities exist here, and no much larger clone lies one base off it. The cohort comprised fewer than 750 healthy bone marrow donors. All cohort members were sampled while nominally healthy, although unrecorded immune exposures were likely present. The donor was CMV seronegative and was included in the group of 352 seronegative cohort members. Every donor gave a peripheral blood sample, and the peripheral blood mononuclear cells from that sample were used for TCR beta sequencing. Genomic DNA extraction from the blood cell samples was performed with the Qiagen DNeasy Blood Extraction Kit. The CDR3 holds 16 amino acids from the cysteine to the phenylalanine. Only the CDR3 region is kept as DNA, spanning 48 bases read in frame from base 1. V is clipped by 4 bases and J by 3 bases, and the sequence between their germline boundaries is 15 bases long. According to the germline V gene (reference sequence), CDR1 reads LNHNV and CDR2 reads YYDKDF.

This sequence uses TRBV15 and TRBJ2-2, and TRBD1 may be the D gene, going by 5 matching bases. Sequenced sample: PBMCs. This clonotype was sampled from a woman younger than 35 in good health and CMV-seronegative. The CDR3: CATSTVESGYTGELFF. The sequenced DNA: TGTGCCACCAGCACGGTTGAGTCAGGGTACACCGGGGAGCTGTTTTTT.